The clone carrying this TCR beta chain was picked up a small number of times. Its antigen is not known. The data originate from a study of beta chain features in type 1 diabetes. cDNA synthesis used the whole RNA isolate, giving expressed TCRB sequences. The protocol was immunoSEQ multiplex PCR, while the TCRdb copy is restricted to in-frame clones and leaves out a portion. The sample shows 350,000 or so clones, around 20% of them seen only once. Germline V gives CDR1 SGHNT, CDR2 YYREEE (reference sequence). This CDR3 has 16 residues. V shed 0 bases and J 4 bases; nucleotides not matched to a gene: 3. Whole-study findings and limits: Within patients, naive, central memory and Treg TCRB repertoires seemed more similar than within healthy donors.

This chain links TRBV5-4 with TRBJ2-2; TRBD2 agrees at 10 bases. The TCR was taken from a woman younger than 35 in good health. Sequences were obtained from naive CD4+ T cells from blood. In DNA form, the CDR3 reads TGTGCCAGCAGCTTGGAACTAGCGGGGACCACCGGGGAGCTGTTTTTT. This encodes CASSLELAGTTGELFF.